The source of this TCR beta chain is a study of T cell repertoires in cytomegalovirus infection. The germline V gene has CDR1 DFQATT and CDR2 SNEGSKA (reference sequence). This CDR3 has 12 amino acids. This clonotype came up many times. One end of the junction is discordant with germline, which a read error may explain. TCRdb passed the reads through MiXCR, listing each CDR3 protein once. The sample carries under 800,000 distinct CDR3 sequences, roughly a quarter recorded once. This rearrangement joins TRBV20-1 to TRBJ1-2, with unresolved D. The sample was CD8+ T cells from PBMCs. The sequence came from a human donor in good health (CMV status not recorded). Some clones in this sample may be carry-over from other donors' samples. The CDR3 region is CSARSQIFGRIF. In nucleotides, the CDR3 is TGCAGTGCTAGGAGTCAGATCTTCGGGAGGATCTTC.